This paragraph covers one T cell receptor (beta chain) sequence. Its antigen is as yet unknown. This record belongs to a study of shared clonotypes between healthy human individuals. Study summary: Researchers assigned three CD4 naive, three CD4 memory, two CD8 naive and one CD8 memory plate to each donor.

Only in-frame clones appear in the TCRdb table, and some are missing; sequencing was by immunoSEQ multiplex PCR. The sample gives around 2.1 million clones, almost 96% of which show up once; roughly 0.13% is in the top ten. Study conclusions and caveats: The study found lower generation probabilities in non-shared clonotypes than in those shared by all four donors. Only blood was sampled; tissue repertoires likely differ. Of the naive CD4 clonotypes, roughly 5.2% were shared across a few donors.

J lost 4 bases, V lost 6 bases, and 2 bases had no gene match. The CDR3 contains 15 residues. CDR1 is SNHLY, CDR2 FYNNEI, per germline. The origin of this receptor is a man aged 18 to 29 in good health. The gene calls are TRBV2 and TRBJ2-3, with TRBD2 identical over 15 bases. The sequenced sample was naive CD4+ T cells sorted from blood. The subset here: CD45RA+ positively selected. Here the CDR3 DNA reads TGTGCCAGCAGGGGACTAGCGGGGGGAGCAGATACGCAGTATTTT. Residues: CASRGLAGGADTQYF.